These T cell receptor beta chains were read from a single sample in a study of cytomegalovirus exposure and HLA in healthy donors. Assay used: immunoSEQ multiplex PCR; TCRdb lists only in-frame clones, some missing. The table lists about 190,000 clones, roughly 80% of them singletons. Sequencing was done on a sample of PBMCs. The receptor set was obtained from a woman in her 30s in good health and CMV-seropositive. The CDR3 runs from the conserved cysteine through the conserved F or W. Each record gives: CDR3 length, V gene, clone size, D gene, J gene, CDR3 protein, CDR3 DNA. A D gene is named only where the DNA matches it firmly. Not every row has a clone size; where given, it reads once, few, many or a size class.

15	TRBV5-1	NA	NA	TRBJ1-1	CASSLGEGWSTEAFF	TGCGCCAGCAGCTTGGGTGAGGGTTGGAGCACTGAAGCTTTCTTT
13	TRBV7-2	NA	NA	TRBJ2-7	CASRPLDGGEQYF	TGTGCCAGCAGGCCACTCGATGGGGGGGAGCAGTACTTC
17	TRBV7-9	NA	TRBD1	TRBJ2-7	CASSTVPGQEFAYEQYF	TGTGCCAGCAGCACCGTCCCGGGACAGGAATTTGCCTACGAGCAGTACTTC
14	TRBV18	NA	TRBD1	TRBJ1-1	CASSPGTGGTEAFF	TGTGCCAGCTCACCGGGGACAGGGGGCACTGAAGCTTTCTTT
13	TRBV6-5	once	NA	TRBJ1-2	CASSYDTSRGYTF	TGTGCCAGCAGTTATGATACGTCGCGTGGCTACACCTTC
13	TRBV5-6	few	TRBD1	TRBJ1-3	CASSGTVGNTIYF	TGTGCCAGCAGCGGGACAGTGGGAAACACCATATATTTT
13	TRBV2	NA	NA	TRBJ1-2	CASSEWREGGYTF	TGTGCCAGCAGTGAGTGGAGAGAGGGTGGCTACACCTTC
13	TRBV7-9	NA	NA	TRBJ1-4	CASSLRGGEKLFF	TGTGCCAGCAGCTTGAGGGGGGGGGAAAAACTGTTTTTT
15	TRBV7-2	NA	TRBD1	TRBJ1-2	CVSSFPGQGAYGYTF	TGTGTCAGCAGCTTCCCGGGACAGGGGGCCTATGGCTACACCTTC
18	TRBV27	few	TRBD1	TRBJ2-5	CASSLTGPGRGLAETQYF	TGTGCCAGCAGTTTAACAGGTCCGGGCAGGGGGCTAGCAGAGACCCAGTACTTC
16	TRBV5-6	NA	TRBD1	TRBJ2-4	CASSFQGATAKNIQYF	TGTGCCAGCAGCTTCCAGGGGGCGACAGCCAAAAACATTCAGTACTTC
15	TRBV5-1	NA	NA	TRBJ2-1	CASSPGRGSYNEQFF	TGCGCCAGCAGCCCAGGTCGGGGGTCCTACAATGAGCAGTTCTTC
15	TRBV4-3	NA	TRBD1	TRBJ1-5	CASSQDIRGHQPQHF	TGCGCCAGCAGCCAAGATATTAGGGGGCACCAGCCCCAGCATTTT
15	TRBV28	NA	TRBD2	TRBJ2-5	CASTPGLAGQETQYF	TGTGCCAGCACGCCCGGACTAGCGGGACAAGAGACCCAGTACTTC
13	TRBV6-6	few	NA	TRBJ1-5	CASSRGINQPQHF	TGTGCCAGCAGCCGGGGGATCAATCAGCCCCAGCATTTT
15	TRBV30	NA	TRBD1	TRBJ1-5	CAWGQGAGSNQPQHF	TGTGCCTGGGGACAGGGGGCGGGTAGCAATCAGCCCCAGCATTTT
16	TRBV9	few	NA	TRBJ2-1	CASSVGSGAGYNEQFF	TGTGCCAGCAGCGTAGGAAGCGGTGCTGGGTACAATGAGCAGTTCTTC
11	TRBV20-1	once	NA	TRBJ2-5	CSPGRSETQYF	TGCAGTCCGGGTCGATCAGAGACCCAGTACTTC
17	TRBV28	once	NA	TRBJ1-2	CASSPRQNLGVLYGYTF	TGTGCCAGCAGCCCGCGACAGAATCTAGGGGTCCTCTATGGCTACACCTTC
15	TRBV30	NA	NA	TRBJ1-3	CAWRTGSNSGNTIYF	TGTGCCTGGAGGACAGGTTCGAACTCTGGAAACACCATATATTTT
13	TRBV6-4	NA	NA	TRBJ1-1	CASSATGTTEAFF	TGTGCCAGCAGTGCCACAGGGACCACTGAAGCCTTCTTT
16	TRBV5-4	NA	TRBD1	TRBJ1-1	CASSLGMTGVNTEAFF	TGTGCCAGCAGCTTAGGTATGACAGGGGTGAACACTGAAGCTTTCTTT
15	TRBV7-8	NA	TRBD2	TRBJ2-7	CASSGPGLVSYEQYF	TGTGCCAGCAGCGGACCGGGACTAGTTTCGTACGAGCAGTACTTC
14	TRBV5-1	NA	NA	TRBJ2-5	CASSFLGVQETQYF	TGCGCCAGCAGCTTTCTCGGGGTCCAAGAGACCCAGTACTTC
13	TRBV2	NA	TRBD1	TRBJ1-2	CASIRDRAGGYTF	TGTGCCAGCATTCGAGACAGGGCGGGTGGCTACACCTTC
16	TRBV7-9	NA	TRBD2	TRBJ2-1	CASSLASSGGYNEQFF	TGTGCCAGCAGCTTAGCCTCTAGCGGGGGTTACAATGAGCAGTTCTTC
17	TRBV11-1	once	NA	TRBJ2-2	CASSLRLERVYTGELFF	TGTGCCAGCAGCCTCCGCCTGGAGAGGGTTTACACCGGGGAGCTGTTTTTT
14	TRBV11-2	few	NA	TRBJ2-2	CASSSNRDTGELFF	TGTGCCAGCAGCTCTAACAGGGACACCGGGGAGCTGTTTTTT
14	TRBV2	NA	NA	TRBJ1-5	CASSEAGGPQPQHF	TGTGCCAGCAGTGAAGCGGGGGGGCCTCAGCCCCAGCATTTT
13	TRBV29-1	NA	TRBD1	TRBJ1-2	CSVDETGTGGYTF	TGCAGCGTTGACGAGACAGGGACGGGTGGCTACACCTTC
17	TRBV5-6	NA	TRBD2	TRBJ2-1	CASSLRVGRGTYNEQFF	TGTGCCAGCAGCTTGCGGGTCGGGAGGGGAACCTACAATGAGCAGTTCTTC